A single T cell receptor beta chain is shown here with its context. This record belongs to a study of technical replicates of blood from several donors. Sequenced by immunoSEQ multiplex PCR; TCRdb stores in-frame clones only, minus some. The table records around 62,000 clones, under 98% of them present only once. The CDR3 is 15 amino acids. V was clipped by 3 bases and J by 5 bases, with 18 bases between them. CDR1 SGHRS and CDR2 YFSETQ come from the germline V gene. The chain is built from TRBV5-1 and TRBJ2-7; D is possibly TRBD2 (6 bases). The source material was T cells isolated from PBMCs. The sequence was obtained from a human donor in good health. In DNA, the CDR3 is TGCGCCAGCAGCTCATCTGCCGGGAGAATCGACGAGCAGTACTTC. Protein product: CASSSSAGRIDEQYF.